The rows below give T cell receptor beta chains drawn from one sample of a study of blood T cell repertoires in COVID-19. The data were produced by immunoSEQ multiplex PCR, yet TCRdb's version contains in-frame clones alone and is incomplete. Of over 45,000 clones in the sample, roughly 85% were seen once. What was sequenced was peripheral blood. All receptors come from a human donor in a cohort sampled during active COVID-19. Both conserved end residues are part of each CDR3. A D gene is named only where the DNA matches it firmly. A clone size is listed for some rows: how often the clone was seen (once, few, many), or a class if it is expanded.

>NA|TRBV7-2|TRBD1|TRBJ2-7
TGTGCCAGCAGCTTAGCCGGGACAGCCTACGAGCAGTACTTC
CASSLAGTAYEQYF
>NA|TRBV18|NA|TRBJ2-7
TGTGCCAGCTCACCCCGGGCAGGGGTGGGATACGAGCAGTACTTC
CASSPRAGVGYEQYF
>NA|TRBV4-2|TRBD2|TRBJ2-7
TGTGCCAGCAGCCTCCCGGAAGCGGGAGCCCACGAGCAGTACTTC
CASSLPEAGAHEQYF
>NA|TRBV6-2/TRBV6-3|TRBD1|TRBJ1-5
TGTGCCAGCAGTTACTGGGACAGGGGGCGAAGCAATCAGCCCCAGCATTTT
CASSYWDRGRSNQPQHF
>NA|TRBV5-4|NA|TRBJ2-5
TGTGCCAGCAGCCGCCAGGCTTCCTCGGAGACCCAGTACTTC
CASSRQASSETQYF
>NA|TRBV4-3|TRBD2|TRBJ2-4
TGCGCCAGCAGCCCGCGGGGGTCAGCCAAAAACATTCAGTACTTC
CASSPRGSAKNIQYF
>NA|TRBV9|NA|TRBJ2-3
TGTGCCAGCATGAGGGGCGTCTCCCCCGGCGGGGTGGGCACAGATACGCAGTATTTT
CASMRGVSPGGVGTDTQYF
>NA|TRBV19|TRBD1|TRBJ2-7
TGTGCCAGTAGTATCGACAGGGGTCCCGCTTACGAGCAGTACTTC
CASSIDRGPAYEQYF
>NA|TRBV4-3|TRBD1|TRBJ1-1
TGCGCCAGCAGGGCAGAACAGGGGAAATCTGAAGCTTTCTTT
CASRAEQGKSEAFF
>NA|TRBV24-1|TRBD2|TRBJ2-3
TGTGCCACCAGTGATGGAGGGAGGGGCACAGATACGCAGTATTTT
CATSDGGRGTDTQYF
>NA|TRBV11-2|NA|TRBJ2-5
TGTGCCAGCAGCTTAGCCCTCGAGACCCAGTACTTC
CASSLALETQYF
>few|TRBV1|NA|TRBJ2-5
TGCACCAGCAGCCAAGATCCCTTTCGGGACTACCAAGAGACCCAGTACTTC
CTSSQDPFRDYQETQYF
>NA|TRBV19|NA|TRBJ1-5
TGTGCCAGTAGTCCCCCCCGGGAGGCCCAGCATTTT
CASSPPREAQHF
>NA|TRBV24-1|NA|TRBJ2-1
TGTGCCACCAGTGATCTACAGGGTGAGGTCTCCTACAATGAGCAGTTCTTC
CATSDLQGEVSYNEQFF
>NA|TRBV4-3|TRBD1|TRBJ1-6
TGCGCCAGCAGCCAAGATCCGACAGGGGGCCTTTCACCCCTCCACTTT
CASSQDPTGGLSPLHF
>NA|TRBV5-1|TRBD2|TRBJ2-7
TGCGCCAGCAGCTTGGCACTAGCGGGAGGCTACGAGCAGTACTTC
CASSLALAGGYEQYF
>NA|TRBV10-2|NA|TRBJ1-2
TGCGCCAGCAGCTCGACCGGGACACCTAACTATGGCTACACCTTC
CASSSTGTPNYGYTF
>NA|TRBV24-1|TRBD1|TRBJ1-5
TGTGCCACCAGTGACCGTAGGACAGGGGGCTACCCCCAGCATTTT
CATSDRRTGGYPQHF
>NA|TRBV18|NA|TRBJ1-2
TGTGCCAGCTCACCAGTAGGGGTTGATGGCTACACCTTC
CASSPVGVDGYTF
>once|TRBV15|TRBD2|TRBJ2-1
TGTGCCACCAGCAGAGATCGGTTAGCGGGAGCTCTCCACAATGAGCAGTTCTTC
CATSRDRLAGALHNEQFF
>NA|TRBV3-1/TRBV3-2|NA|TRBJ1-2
TGTGCCAGCAGCCGACGACAGAGTAACTATGGCTACACCTTC
CASSRRQSNYGYTF
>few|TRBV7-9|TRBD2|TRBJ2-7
TGTGCCAGCAGCTCTTCCCAAGGGACTACCCCCTACTTC
CASSSSQGTTPYF
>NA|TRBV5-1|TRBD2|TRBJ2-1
TGCGCCAGCAGCTCGACTAGCGGGAACTACAATGAGCAGTTCTTC
CASSSTSGNYNEQFF
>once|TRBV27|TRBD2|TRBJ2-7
TGTGCCAGCAGCACCCCGACTAGCGGGAGTTACGAGCAGTACTTC
CASSTPTSGSYEQYF
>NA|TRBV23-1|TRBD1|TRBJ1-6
TGCGCCAGCAGTAGATATCACAGGGGTCATTCACCCCTCCACTTT
CASSRYHRGHSPLHF
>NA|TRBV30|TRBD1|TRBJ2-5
TGTGCCTGGAGGGGACAGGGGAGGGAGACCCAGTACTTC
CAWRGQGRETQYF
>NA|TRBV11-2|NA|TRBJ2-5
TGTGCCAGCAGCTTAGACGCGGAGACCCAGTACTTC
CASSLDAETQYF